The source of this TCR beta chain is a study of beta chain features in type 1 diabetes. Expressed TCRB transcripts were sequenced because the entire RNA isolate underwent reverse transcription. TCRdb's table, derived via immunoSEQ multiplex PCR, lists solely in-frame clones and lacks some. The table has 250,000 to 350,000 clones, over 14% seen once; the top ten hold around 0.015%. Sorting based on CD45RO/CCR7/CD25/CD127/CD95/CD27 separated CD4+ naive, central memory, regulatory and stem cell-like memory cells. This clone was found a few times. Its specificity is unknown. Broader study findings: People with Type 1 diabetes carried modestly yet significantly shorter TCRB CDR3s in all four CD4+ subsets. Compared with healthy donors, patients appeared to share more similar naive, central memory and regulatory TCRB repertoires.

V lost 3 bases, J lost 3 bases, and 3 bases stayed unmatched. The V gene's germline CDR1 is SGHRS and CDR2 YFSETQ. The CDR3 has 15 amino acids. This TCR was sampled from a man in his late teens or twenties with type 1 diabetes. Sequencing was performed on naive CD4+ T cells from blood. V usage is TRBV5-1 and J usage is TRBJ2-6, with 7 bases fitting TRBD1. In nucleotides, the CDR3 is TGCGCCAGCAGCTCACAGGGGTATGGGGCCAACGTCCTGACTTTC. Encoded protein: CASSSQGYGANVLTF.